The rows below give T cell receptor beta chains drawn from one sample of a study of PD-1 blockade in classical Hodgkin lymphoma. Some clones are missing from TCRdb's copy, which holds only in-frame ones; the method was immunoSEQ multiplex PCR. The sample consists of around 30,000 clones, approximately 89% of them appearing once. The source material was peripheral blood mononuclear cells (PBMCs). The receptors shown here come from a human donor with classical Hodgkin lymphoma. Each CDR3 is given with its conserved first and last residue. The order of the fields is J gene, CDR3 length, clone size, V gene, D gene, CDR3 protein, CDR3 DNA. The D gene is left open where the match is weak. Part of the rows lack a size; the others show once, few, many or a class for expanded clones.

j_gene: TRBJ2-3
len: 18
abundance: .
v_gene: TRBV19
d_gene: TRBD1
CDR3aa: CASVPTTGGGGSTDTQYF
CDR3nt: TGTGCCAGTGTCCCCACGACAGGGGGTGGGGGTAGCACAGATACGCAGTATTTT

j_gene: TRBJ1-2
len: 14
abundance: .
v_gene: TRBV5-6
d_gene: .
CDR3aa: CASSADQANYGYTF
CDR3nt: TGTGCCAGCAGCGCAGATCAGGCTAACTATGGCTACACCTTC

j_gene: TRBJ1-5
len: 13
abundance: .
v_gene: TRBV7-9
d_gene: .
CDR3aa: CASSVGEGQPQHF
CDR3nt: TGTGCCAGCAGCGTCGGTGAGGGGCAGCCCCAGCATTTT

j_gene: TRBJ2-5
len: 14
abundance: .
v_gene: TRBV5-4
d_gene: .
CDR3aa: CASSLEPAQETQYF
CDR3nt: TGTGCCAGCAGCTTGGAACCAGCACAAGAGACCCAGTACTTC

j_gene: TRBJ2-1
len: 12
abundance: .
v_gene: TRBV28
d_gene: .
CDR3aa: CASSLGSNEQFF
CDR3nt: TGTGCCAGCAGCTTAGGGTCCAATGAGCAGTTCTTC

j_gene: TRBJ2-3
len: 15
abundance: .
v_gene: TRBV11-2
d_gene: TRBD2
CDR3aa: CASSSTSGGTDTQYF
CDR3nt: TGTGCCAGCAGCTCGACTAGCGGAGGCACAGATACGCAGTATTTT

j_gene: TRBJ2-5
len: 16
abundance: .
v_gene: TRBV7-9
d_gene: .
CDR3aa: CASSRLGSGEQETQYF
CDR3nt: TGTGCCAGCAGTAGGTTAGGGAGCGGAGAGCAAGAGACCCAGTACTTC

j_gene: TRBJ2-7
len: 13
abundance: .
v_gene: TRBV10-3
d_gene: .
CDR3aa: CAISRDFSYEQYF
CDR3nt: TGTGCCATCAGTCGGGACTTTTCCTACGAGCAGTACTTC

j_gene: TRBJ2-1
len: 16
abundance: .
v_gene: TRBV9
d_gene: TRBD2
CDR3aa: CASSVATGGPINEQFF
CDR3nt: TGTGCCAGCAGCGTAGCTACGGGAGGGCCAATCAATGAGCAGTTCTTC

j_gene: TRBJ1-5
len: 13
abundance: .
v_gene: TRBV6-6
d_gene: .
CDR3aa: CASSYSNGQPQHF
CDR3nt: TGTGCCAGCAGTTACTCGAATGGTCAGCCCCAGCATTTT

j_gene: TRBJ2-4
len: 16
abundance: once
v_gene: TRBV6-4
d_gene: TRBD2
CDR3aa: CASTPGGGLAKNIQYF
CDR3nt: TGTGCCAGCACCCCGGGGGGGGGCCTAGCCAAAAACATTCAGTACTTC

j_gene: TRBJ1-3
len: 15
abundance: .
v_gene: TRBV19
d_gene: .
CDR3aa: CASSLDASSGNTIYF
CDR3nt: TGTGCCAGTAGCCTTGATGCCAGCTCTGGAAACACCATATATTTT

j_gene: TRBJ2-5
len: 17
abundance: .
v_gene: TRBV7-2
d_gene: TRBD1
CDR3aa: CASSPTGQGATQETQYF
CDR3nt: TGTGCCAGCAGCCCTACCGGGCAGGGGGCGACCCAAGAGACCCAGTACTTC

j_gene: TRBJ1-5
len: 14
abundance: .
v_gene: TRBV6-5
d_gene: TRBD1
CDR3aa: CASNRDRGTQPQHF
CDR3nt: TGTGCCAGCAACAGAGACAGGGGGACTCAGCCCCAGCATTTT

j_gene: TRBJ2-3
len: 18
abundance: .
v_gene: TRBV9
d_gene: TRBD2
CDR3aa: CASSVNPGLAGGTDTQYF
CDR3nt: TGTGCCAGCAGCGTAAATCCGGGACTAGCGGGAGGCACAGATACGCAGTATTTT

j_gene: TRBJ1-2
len: 15
abundance: .
v_gene: TRBV27
d_gene: TRBD1
CDR3aa: CASSRGQSSNYGYTF
CDR3nt: TGTGCCAGCAGCCGGGGACAGAGTTCTAACTATGGCTACACCTTC

j_gene: TRBJ2-3
len: 16
abundance: .
v_gene: TRBV5-6
d_gene: .
CDR3aa: CASNFARGRGSDTQYF
CDR3nt: TGTGCCAGCAACTTCGCTCGGGGGAGAGGGTCAGATACGCAGTATTTT

j_gene: TRBJ2-5
len: 15
abundance: .
v_gene: TRBV19
d_gene: TRBD1
CDR3aa: CASSPPTGVGETQYF
CDR3nt: TGTGCCAGTAGCCCACCGACAGGGGTTGGGGAGACCCAGTACTTC

j_gene: TRBJ2-3
len: 11
abundance: .
v_gene: TRBV20-1
d_gene: .
CDR3aa: CSARPQRTQYF
CDR3nt: TGCAGTGCTAGGCCTCAGAGAACGCAGTATTTT

j_gene: TRBJ1-1
len: 12
abundance: .
v_gene: TRBV5-1
d_gene: .
CDR3aa: CASIGMNTEAFF
CDR3nt: TGCGCCAGCATTGGTATGAACACTGAAGCTTTCTTT

j_gene: TRBJ2-7
len: 14
abundance: .
v_gene: TRBV28
d_gene: .
CDR3aa: CATSPRAATYEQYF
CDR3nt: TGTGCCACCTCGCCTCGGGCTGCCACCTACGAGCAGTACTTC

j_gene: TRBJ2-3
len: 14
abundance: once
v_gene: TRBV4-2
d_gene: .
CDR3aa: CASSPSGETDTQYF
CDR3nt: TGTGCCAGCAGCCCCTCGGGAGAAACAGATACGCAGTATTTT

j_gene: TRBJ1-5
len: 14
abundance: .
v_gene: TRBV4-1
d_gene: .
CDR3aa: CASSQVSVNQPQHF
CDR3nt: TGCGCCAGCAGCCAAGTTTCCGTAAATCAGCCCCAGCATTTT

j_gene: TRBJ2-1
len: 18
abundance: .
v_gene: TRBV9
d_gene: .
CDR3aa: CASSVDLRLSGENNEQFF
CDR3nt: TGTGCCAGCAGCGTAGACCTACGACTGAGCGGAGAAAACAATGAGCAGTTCTTC

j_gene: TRBJ2-2
len: 17
abundance: .
v_gene: TRBV4-3
d_gene: TRBD2
CDR3aa: CASSQDPSGANTGELFF
CDR3nt: TGCGCCAGCAGCCAAGATCCTAGCGGGGCTAACACCGGGGAGCTGTTTTTT

j_gene: TRBJ2-3
len: 12
abundance: once
v_gene: TRBV4-3
d_gene: .
CDR3aa: CASSQAGDTQYF
CDR3nt: TGCGCCAGCAGCCAAGCAGGGGATACGCAGTATTTT